These T cell receptor beta chains were read from a single sample in a study of CD8 T cells in Susac syndrome. TCRdb re-derived calls from the immunoSEQ multiplex PCR reads in MiXCR, one entry per CDR3 protein. The top ten clones hold 0.32% of a sample with approximately 90,000 distinct CDR3 sequences, just under 95% of them seen once. The sample was CD8+ T cells from PBMCs. The source of these receptors is a human donor in good health. Both conserved end residues are part of each CDR3. Fields, in order: J gene, clone size, D gene, V gene, CDR3 DNA, CDR3 protein. A D gene is named only where the DNA matches it firmly. Only part of the rows carry a size: once, few, many, or a class if the clone is expanded.

j_call: TRBJ2-7
clone_size: NA
d_call: NA
v_call: TRBV6-6
cdr3_nt: TGTGCCAGCAGTTACTCGAACCCGAGCTCCTACGAGCAGTACTTC
cdr3_aa: CASSYSNPSSYEQYF

j_call: TRBJ1-1
clone_size: once
d_call: NA
v_call: TRBV10-3
cdr3_nt: TGTGCCATCAGTGAGTCGAGGCAAGCTTTCTTT
cdr3_aa: CAISESRQAFF

j_call: TRBJ1-1
clone_size: NA
d_call: NA
v_call: TRBV7-3
cdr3_nt: TGTGCCAGCAGCTTAACAGGGAAGCCGAACACTGAAGCTTTCTTT
cdr3_aa: CASSLTGKPNTEAFF

j_call: TRBJ2-3
clone_size: NA
d_call: NA
v_call: TRBV12-3/TRBV12-4
cdr3_nt: TGTGCCAGCAGTTTATTTAGCGAGGGGACAGATACGCAGTATTTT
cdr3_aa: CASSLFSEGTDTQYF

j_call: TRBJ2-7
clone_size: NA
d_call: NA
v_call: TRBV7-8
cdr3_nt: TGTGCCAGCAGCTTTCGACAGCTCTGGGACACCTACGAGCAGTACTTC
cdr3_aa: CASSFRQLWDTYEQYF

j_call: TRBJ2-7
clone_size: NA
d_call: NA
v_call: TRBV13
cdr3_nt: TGTGCCAGCAGCCAAAGACAGGTCTACGAGCAGTACTTC
cdr3_aa: CASSQRQVYEQYF

j_call: TRBJ1-4
clone_size: NA
d_call: NA
v_call: TRBV6-6
cdr3_nt: TGTGCCAGCAGTTACATGGGGATGCGCGAAAAACTGTTTTTT
cdr3_aa: CASSYMGMREKLFF

j_call: TRBJ2-7
clone_size: NA
d_call: NA
v_call: TRBV7-6
cdr3_nt: TGTGCCAGCAGCCCAAAGGGCGAGCAGTACTTC
cdr3_aa: CASSPKGEQYF

j_call: TRBJ1-5
clone_size: NA
d_call: NA
v_call: TRBV6-2/TRBV6-3
cdr3_nt: TGTGCCAGCAGCCCGACATTAGATAATCAGCCCCAGCATTTT
cdr3_aa: CASSPTLDNQPQHF

j_call: TRBJ1-2
clone_size: NA
d_call: NA
v_call: TRBV6-5
cdr3_nt: TGTGCCAGCAGTTACCGTAAAGGTTCTAGCGGCTACACCTTC
cdr3_aa: CASSYRKGSSGYTF

j_call: TRBJ2-7
clone_size: NA
d_call: NA
v_call: TRBV27
cdr3_nt: TGTGCCAGCAGTCAGGGTTGGGCCTACGAGCAGTACTTC
cdr3_aa: CASSQGWAYEQYF

j_call: TRBJ1-1
clone_size: NA
d_call: TRBD1
v_call: TRBV30
cdr3_nt: TGTGCCTGGGCAAGACAGGGAGTGGGAGCTTTCTTT
cdr3_aa: CAWARQGVGAFF

j_call: TRBJ1-1
clone_size: NA
d_call: NA
v_call: TRBV19
cdr3_nt: TGTGCCAGTATGATCAGGGCCGGGAACACTGAAGCTTTCTTT
cdr3_aa: CASMIRAGNTEAFF

j_call: TRBJ1-2
clone_size: NA
d_call: NA
v_call: TRBV13
cdr3_nt: TGTGCCAGCAGCTTAGAGACAGCCGCTGACGGTGGCTACACCTTC
cdr3_aa: CASSLETAADGGYTF

j_call: TRBJ1-6
clone_size: NA
d_call: NA
v_call: TRBV14
cdr3_nt: TGTGCCAGCAGCCAAGATGAAGTCTCTGGGTCACCCCTCCACTTT
cdr3_aa: CASSQDEVSGSPLHF

j_call: TRBJ2-5
clone_size: NA
d_call: NA
v_call: TRBV12-3/TRBV12-4
cdr3_nt: TGTGCCAGCAGTTTAGTAACTTTGTGGGGAGGGGGCAAGGAGACCCAGTACTTC
cdr3_aa: CASSLVTLWGGGKETQYF

j_call: TRBJ2-7
clone_size: NA
d_call: NA
v_call: TRBV14
cdr3_nt: TGTGCCAGCAGCCCTGATAGGGTGGGCTACGAGCAGTACTTC
cdr3_aa: CASSPDRVGYEQYF

j_call: TRBJ2-1
clone_size: NA
d_call: NA
v_call: TRBV28
cdr3_nt: TGTGCCAGCAGTTTAGGGCAGATCATCGATGAGCAGTTCTTC
cdr3_aa: CASSLGQIIDEQFF

j_call: TRBJ1-1
clone_size: NA
d_call: NA
v_call: TRBV6-5
cdr3_nt: TGTGCCAGCAGTTACTCGAGGCCGTTCACTGAAGCTTTCTTT
cdr3_aa: CASSYSRPFTEAFF